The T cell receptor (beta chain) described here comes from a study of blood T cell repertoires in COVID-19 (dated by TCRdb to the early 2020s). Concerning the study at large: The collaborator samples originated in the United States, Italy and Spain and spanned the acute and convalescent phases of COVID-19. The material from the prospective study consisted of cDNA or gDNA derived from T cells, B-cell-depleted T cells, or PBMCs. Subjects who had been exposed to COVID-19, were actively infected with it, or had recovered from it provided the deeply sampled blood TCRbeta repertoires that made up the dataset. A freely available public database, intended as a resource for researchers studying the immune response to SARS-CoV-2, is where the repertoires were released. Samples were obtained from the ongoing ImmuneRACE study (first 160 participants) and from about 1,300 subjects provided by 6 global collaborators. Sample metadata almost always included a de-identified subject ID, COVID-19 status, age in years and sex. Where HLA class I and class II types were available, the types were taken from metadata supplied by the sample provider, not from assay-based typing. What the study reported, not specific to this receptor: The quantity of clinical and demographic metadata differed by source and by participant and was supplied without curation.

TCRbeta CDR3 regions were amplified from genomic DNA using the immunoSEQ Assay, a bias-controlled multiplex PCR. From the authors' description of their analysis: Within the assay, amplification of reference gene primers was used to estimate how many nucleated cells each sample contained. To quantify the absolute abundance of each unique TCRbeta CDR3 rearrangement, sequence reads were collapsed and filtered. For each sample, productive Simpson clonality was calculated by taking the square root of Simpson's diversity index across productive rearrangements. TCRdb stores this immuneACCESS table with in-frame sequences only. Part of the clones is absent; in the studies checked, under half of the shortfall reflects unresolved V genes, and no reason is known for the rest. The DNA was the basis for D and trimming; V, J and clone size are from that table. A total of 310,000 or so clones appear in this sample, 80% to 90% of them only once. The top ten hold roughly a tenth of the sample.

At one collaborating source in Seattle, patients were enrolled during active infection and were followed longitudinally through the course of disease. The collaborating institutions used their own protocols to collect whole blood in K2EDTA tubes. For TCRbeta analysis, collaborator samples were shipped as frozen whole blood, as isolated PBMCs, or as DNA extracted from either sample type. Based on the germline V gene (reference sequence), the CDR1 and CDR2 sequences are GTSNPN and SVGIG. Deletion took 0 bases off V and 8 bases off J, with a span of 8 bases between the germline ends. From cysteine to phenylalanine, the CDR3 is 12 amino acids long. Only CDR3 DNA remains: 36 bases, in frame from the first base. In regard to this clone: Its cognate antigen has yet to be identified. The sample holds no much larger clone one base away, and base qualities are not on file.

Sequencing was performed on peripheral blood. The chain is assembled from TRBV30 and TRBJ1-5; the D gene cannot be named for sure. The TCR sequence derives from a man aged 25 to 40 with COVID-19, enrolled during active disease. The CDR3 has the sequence CAWSVSGEPQHF. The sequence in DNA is TGTGCCTGGAGTGTATCCGGGGAGCCCCAGCATTTT.